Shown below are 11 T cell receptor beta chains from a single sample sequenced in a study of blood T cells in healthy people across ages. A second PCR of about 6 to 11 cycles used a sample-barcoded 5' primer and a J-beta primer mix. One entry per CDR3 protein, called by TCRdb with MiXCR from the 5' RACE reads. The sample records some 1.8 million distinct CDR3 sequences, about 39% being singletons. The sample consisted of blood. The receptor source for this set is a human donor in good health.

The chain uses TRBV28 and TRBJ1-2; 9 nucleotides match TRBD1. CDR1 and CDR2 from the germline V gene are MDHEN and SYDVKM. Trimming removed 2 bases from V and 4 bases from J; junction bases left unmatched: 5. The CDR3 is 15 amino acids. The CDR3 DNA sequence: TGTGCCAGCAGTTTAGGGGACAGGGCTCCCTATGGCTACACCTTC. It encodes CASSLGDRAPYGYTF.

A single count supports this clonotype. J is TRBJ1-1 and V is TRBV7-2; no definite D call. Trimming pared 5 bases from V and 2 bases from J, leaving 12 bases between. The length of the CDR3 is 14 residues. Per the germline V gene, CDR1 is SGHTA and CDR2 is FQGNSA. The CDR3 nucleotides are TGTGCCAGCAGCCAACCAAGGGTCAACACTGAAGCTTTCTTT. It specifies CASSQPRVNTEAFF.

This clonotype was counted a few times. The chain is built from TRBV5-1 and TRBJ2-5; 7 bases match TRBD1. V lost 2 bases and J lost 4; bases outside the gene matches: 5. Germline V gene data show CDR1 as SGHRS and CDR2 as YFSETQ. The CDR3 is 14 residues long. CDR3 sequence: CASSFEGAGETQYF. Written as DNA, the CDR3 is TGCGCCAGCAGCTTTGAGGGGGCGGGAGAGACCCAGTACTTC.

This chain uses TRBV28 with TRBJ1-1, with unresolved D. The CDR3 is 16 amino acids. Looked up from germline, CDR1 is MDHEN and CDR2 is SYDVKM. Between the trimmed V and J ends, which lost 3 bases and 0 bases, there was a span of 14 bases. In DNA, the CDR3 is TGTGCCAGCAGTTTTTTATTGGAGGGATTGAACACTGAAGCTTTCTTT. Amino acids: CASSFLLEGLNTEAFF.

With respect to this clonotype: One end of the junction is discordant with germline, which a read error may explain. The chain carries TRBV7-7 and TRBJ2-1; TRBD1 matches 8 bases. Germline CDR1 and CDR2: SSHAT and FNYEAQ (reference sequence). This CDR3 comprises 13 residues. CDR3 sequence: CASSPTGAIEQFF. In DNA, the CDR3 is TGTGCTAGCAGCCCGACAGGGGCGATTGAGCAGTTCTTC.

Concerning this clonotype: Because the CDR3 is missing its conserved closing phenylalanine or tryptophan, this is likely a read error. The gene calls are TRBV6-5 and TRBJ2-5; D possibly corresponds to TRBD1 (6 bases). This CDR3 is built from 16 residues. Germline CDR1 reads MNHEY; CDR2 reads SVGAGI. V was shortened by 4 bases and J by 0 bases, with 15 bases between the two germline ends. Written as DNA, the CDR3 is TGTGCCAGCAGTTCAGGGTCAGGGGTTGACCAAGAGACCCAGTACTCC. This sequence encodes CASSSGSGVDQETQYS.

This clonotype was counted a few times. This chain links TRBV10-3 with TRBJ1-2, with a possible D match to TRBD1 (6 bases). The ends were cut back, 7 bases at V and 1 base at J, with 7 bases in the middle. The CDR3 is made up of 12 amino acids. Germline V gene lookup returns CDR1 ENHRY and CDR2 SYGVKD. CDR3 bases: TGTGCCATCAAACAGGGTAACTATGGCTACACCTTC. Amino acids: CAIKQGNYGYTF.

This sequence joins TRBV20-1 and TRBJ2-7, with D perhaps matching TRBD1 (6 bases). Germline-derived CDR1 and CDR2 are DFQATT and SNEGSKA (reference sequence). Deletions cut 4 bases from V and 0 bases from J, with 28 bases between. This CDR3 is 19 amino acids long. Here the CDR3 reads CSATSSDRGPDAFSYEQYF. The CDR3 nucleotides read TGCAGTGCTACGTCCTCGGACAGAGGCCCCGATGCCTTCTCCTACGAGCAGTACTTC.

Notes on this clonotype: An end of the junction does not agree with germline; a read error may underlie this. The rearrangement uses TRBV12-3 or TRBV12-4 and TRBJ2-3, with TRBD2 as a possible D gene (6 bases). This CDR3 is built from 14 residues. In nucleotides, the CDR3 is TGCGCCAGCAGCTTCGGGGGAGCCCCAGATACGCAGTATTTT. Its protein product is CASSFGGAPDTQYF.

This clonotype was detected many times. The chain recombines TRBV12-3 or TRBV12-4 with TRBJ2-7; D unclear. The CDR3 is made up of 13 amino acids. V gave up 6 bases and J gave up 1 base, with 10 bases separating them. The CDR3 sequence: CASRPGWSYEQYF. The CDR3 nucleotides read TGTGCCAGCAGACCCGGATGGTCCTACGAGCAGTACTTC.

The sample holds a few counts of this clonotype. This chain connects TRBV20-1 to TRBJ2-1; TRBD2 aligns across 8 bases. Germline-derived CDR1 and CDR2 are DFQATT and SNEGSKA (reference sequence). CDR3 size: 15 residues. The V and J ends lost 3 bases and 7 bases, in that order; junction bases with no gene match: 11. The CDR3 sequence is CSARAGGASENEQFF. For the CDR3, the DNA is TGCAGTGCTAGGGCCGGGGGGGCCTCGGAGAATGAGCAGTTCTTC.